This entry lists 26 T cell receptor beta chains sequenced from one sample in a study of shared clonotypes between healthy human individuals. The table came from immunoSEQ multiplex PCR; TCRdb's copy has only in-frame clones and leaves some out. Seen here are some 2 million clones, approximately 95% observed once, and the top ten hold under 0.15%. Specimen: naive CD4+ T cells sorted from blood. Subset meaning: CD45RA+ positively selected. Every receptor here comes from a man between 18 and 29 years old in good health.

About this clone itself: A much larger clone lies a single base off, so this may be a read error. Different DNA sequences within this sample yield the same CDR3. The chain recombines TRBV30 with TRBJ2-7, with D uncertain. V gave up 3 bases and J gave up 2 bases, with 8 bases separating them. The germline gives CDR1 GTSNPN, CDR2 SVGIG (reference sequence). The CDR3 has 12 residues. CDR3 nucleotides: TGTGCCTGGAGCGTACGAGCCTACGAGCAGTACTTC. This translates into CAWSVRAYEQYF.

V is TRBV5-4 and J is TRBJ2-5, with 10 positions matching TRBD2. V lost 3 bases to trimming and J lost 4 bases; unmatched junction nucleotides: 3. This CDR3 comprises 14 residues. Germline-derived CDR1 and CDR2 are SGHNT and YYREEE (reference sequence). CDR3 region: CASSSPSGGETQYF. The CDR3 DNA follows: TGTGCCAGCAGCTCCCCTAGCGGGGGAGAGACCCAGTACTTC.

Here the CDR3 reads CASSLADGRLYTF. As DNA, the CDR3 is TGTGCCAGCAGCTTGGCCGACGGACGGCTCTACACCTTC. This sequence joins TRBV5-4 and TRBJ1-2; no clear D. Trimming pared 0 bases from V and 10 bases from J, leaving 13 bases between. Germline V gene data show CDR1 as SGHNT and CDR2 as YYREEE (reference sequence). There are 13 residues in the CDR3.

The genes are TRBV4-3 and TRBJ1-1; D gene unclear. This CDR3 has 13 residues. Between the trimmed V and J ends, which lost 0 bases and 8 bases, there was a span of 10 bases. Germline V lookup: CDR1 LGHNA, CDR2 YSLEER. Written as DNA, the CDR3 is TGCGCCAGCAGCCAAGATCGGCGGGAGGAAGCTTTCTTT. Translation gives CASSQDRREEAFF.

As for this clone: This same CDR3 is encoded by further DNA sequences in the sample. The chain couples TRBV18 to TRBJ2-7; D is unclear. The length of the CDR3 is 13 residues. Germline V CDR1 and CDR2: KGHSH, LQKENI. V shed 3 bases and J shed 2 bases, with 8 bases lying between them. CDR3 amino acids: CASSPPGTYEQYF. CDR3 DNA: TGTGCCAGCTCACCCCCTGGTACCTACGAGCAGTACTTC.

The V and J genes are TRBV6-6 and TRBJ1-6, with 7 bases aligning to TRBD1. Germline values: CDR1 MNHNY, CDR2 SVGAGI (reference sequence). The J segment lost 7 bases and the V segment lost 5 bases, leaving 5 bases of the junction unmatched. This CDR3 contains 14 residues. The CDR3 is CASSRDRENSPLHF. As DNA, the CDR3 is TGTGCCAGCAGTCGGGACAGAGAAAATTCACCCCTCCACTTT.

About this clone: Other DNA sequences in this specimen translate into the identical CDR3. The J gene is TRBJ1-2, the V gene TRBV25-1; D gene unclear. The CDR3 is 11 amino acids. Per the germline V gene, CDR1 is MGHDK and CDR2 is SYGVNS. V lost 3 bases, J lost 5 bases, and 4 bases lay in between. In DNA form, the CDR3 reads TGTGCCAGCAGTGATGGTTATGGCTACACCTTC. Protein sequence: CASSDGYGYTF.

This clone has just one count. The chain couples TRBV11-2 to TRBJ2-1; D is undetermined. Germline-derived CDR1 and CDR2 are SGHAT and FQNNGV. Trimming took 6 bases from V and 5 from J, leaving 17 bases between them. The CDR3 spans 15 residues. The CDR3 spells CASRRVAALDNEQFF. The CDR3 region has the DNA TGTGCCAGCAGACGCGTGGCGGCCTTGGACAATGAGCAGTTCTTC.

The chain carries TRBV30 and TRBJ2-6; D remains ambiguous. Germline V gene lookup returns CDR1 GTSNPN and CDR2 SVGIG (reference sequence). The CDR3 runs to 15 residues. Trimming stripped 0 bases from V and 2 bases from J, with 8 bases between. The CDR3 bases are TGTGCCTGGAGTGTAGGACGCCCTGGGGCCAACGTCCTGACTTTC. Translated, it gives CAWSVGRPGANVLTF.

The chain joins TRBV2 to TRBJ2-1, with D perhaps TRBD2 (6 bases). This CDR3 has 15 residues. V shed 6 bases and J shed 1 base, with 13 bases lying between them. CDR1 SNHLY and CDR2 FYNNEI come from the germline V gene. For the CDR3, the DNA is TGTGCCAGCAGGGGACTCCCAGGTTCCTACAATGAGCAGTTCTTC. Its translation is CASRGLPGSYNEQFF. Drawing the rest from reference TRBV2 and TRBJ2-1, the complete variable domain is EPEVTQTPSHQVTQMGQEVILRCVPISNHLYFYWYRQILGQKVEFLVSFYNNEISEKSEIFDDQFSVERPDGSNFTLKIRSTKLEDSAMYFCASRGLPGSYNEQFFGPGTRLTVL.

The chain is built from TRBV23-1 and TRBJ2-7, with D perhaps matching TRBD2 (6 bases). TRBV23-1 is designated an ORF whose function remains uncertain. The CDR3 spans 13 residues. V gave up 4 bases and J gave up 11 bases, with 18 bases separating them. In nucleotides, the CDR3 is TGCGCCAGCAGTCCCGGGGAGGATTACGGCGAGTACTTC. Protein sequence: CASSPGEDYGEYF.

This clone was recorded once. This specimen includes other DNA sequences encoding the same CDR3. The genes are TRBV4-3 and TRBJ1-2; 7 bases line up with TRBD1. The junction had 3 bases not matched to a gene; V was cut back by 0 bases and J by 5 bases. This CDR3 is built from 14 residues. Per germline, CDR1 LGHNA and CDR2 YSLEER. The CDR3 loop reads CASSQDPQGYGYTF. CDR3 bases: TGCGCCAGCAGCCAAGATCCACAGGGGTATGGCTACACCTTC.

The rearrangement joins TRBV30 to TRBJ2-1, with 8 bases that match TRBD2. Losses at the gene ends were 4 bases for V and 5 bases for J; bases not matched to a gene: 10. The CDR3 extends over 15 amino acids. Germline V gene data show CDR1 as GTSNPN and CDR2 as SVGIG (reference sequence). CDR3 protein: CAWTSQAGGHNEQFF. For the CDR3, the DNA is TGTGCCTGGACCAGTCAGGCGGGGGGCCACAATGAGCAGTTCTTC.

The chain has TRBV15 and TRBJ1-2; D unresolved. The germline gives CDR1 LNHNV, CDR2 YYDKDF (reference sequence). Trimming removed 3 bases at V and 2 bases at J, with 10 bases between. CDR3 length: 14 amino acids. In DNA form, the CDR3 reads TGTGCCACCAGCAGTGGCAGGCTAAACTATGGCTACACCTTC. Protein product: CATSSGRLNYGYTF.

This clone was found once. This sequence joins TRBV7-9 and TRBJ2-3; the match to TRBD1 covers 7 bases. CDR1 SEHNR and CDR2 FQNEAQ come from the germline V gene (reference sequence). This CDR3 contains 14 residues. The junction had 3 bases not matched to a gene; V was cut back by 5 bases and J by 1 base. The CDR3 nucleotides read TGTGCCAGCAGCAGGACAGGTGGCACAGATACGCAGTATTTT. Translating it yields CASSRTGGTDTQYF.

CDR3 DNA sequence: TGTGCCTGGAACCCCGCTCAGAAATACACCGGGGAGCTGTTTTTT. It translates to CAWNPAQKYTGELFF. This chain connects TRBV30 to TRBJ2-2, with D unresolved. The germline V gene encodes CDR1 GTSNPN and CDR2 SVGIG (reference sequence). The CDR3 sequence is 15 residues long. Trimming removed 4 bases from V and 3 bases from J, with 15 bases in between.

The gene calls are TRBV7-2 and TRBJ1-6; TRBD1 matches 8 bases. Trimming took 1 base from V and 7 from J; bases not matched to a gene: 12. The CDR3 has 18 residues. Germline values: CDR1 SGHTA, CDR2 FQGNSA. The CDR3 loop reads CASSLVGYRQGPNSPLHF. The CDR3 coding sequence is TGTGCCAGCAGCTTAGTTGGATATAGACAGGGGCCGAATTCACCCCTCCACTTT.

The count of this clone is one. This chain uses TRBV30 with TRBJ1-2; TRBD1 agrees at 7 bases. This CDR3 has 14 residues. Germline CDR1 and CDR2: GTSNPN and SVGIG (reference sequence). Germline trimming cut 3 bases from V and 3 bases from J; bases unmatched to any gene: 7. CDR3 sequence reads: CAWRAGGSYYGYTF. The CDR3, as DNA: TGTGCCTGGAGAGCAGGGGGAAGCTACTATGGCTACACCTTC.

This chain uses TRBV5-1 with TRBJ2-3; 9 nucleotides line up with TRBD1. The CDR3 spans 15 residues. Germline V gives CDR1 SGHRS, CDR2 YFSETQ. V shed 4 bases and J 2 bases; nucleotides not matched to a gene: 5. This CDR3 is CASSPGQGNTDTQYF. The CDR3 coding sequence is TGCGCCAGCAGCCCCGGACAGGGGAACACAGATACGCAGTATTTT.

The chain combines TRBV5-1 with TRBJ1-2; D gene unclear. The germline V and J ends were trimmed by 3 bases and 5 bases, with 17 bases remaining between them. This CDR3 contains 15 residues. The germline gives CDR1 SGHRS, CDR2 YFSETQ. This CDR3 is CASSSGSTDPYGYTF. The CDR3 nucleotides read TGCGCCAGCAGCTCGGGGAGTACGGACCCGTATGGCTACACCTTC.

The chain recombines TRBV7-2 with TRBJ2-1, with D hard to call. There are 13 residues in the CDR3. CDR1 SGHTA and CDR2 FQGNSA come from the germline V gene. V lost 0 bases and J 14 bases, leaving 14 bases between the germline ends. The CDR3 DNA sequence: TGTGCCAGCAGCTTAGCGCGGTCTGGACGGAAGTTCTTC. Amino acids: CASSLARSGRKFF.

The chain combines TRBV18 with TRBJ1-2; a possible D gene is TRBD1 (5 bases). CDR3 length: 18 amino acids. The V gene lost 1 base and the J gene lost 7 bases, with 25 bases spanning the gap. Germline V gene sequence: CDR1 KGHSH, CDR2 LQKENI. The CDR3 coding sequence is TGTGCCAGCTCACCACTGCCCCGGGGCGGAGATTCTATCAGTGGCTACACCTTC. Translation: CASSPLPRGGDSISGYTF.

This rearrangement joins TRBV2 to TRBJ2-2; D call uncertain. CDR1 is SNHLY and CDR2 is FYNNEI in the germline V gene. The CDR3 covers 13 residues. V was pared by 6 bases and J by 6 bases, with 11 bases between. This chain's CDR3 is CASRADAPGELFF. In DNA, the CDR3 is TGTGCCAGCAGGGCTGATGCTCCCGGGGAGCTGTTTTTT.

The V gene is TRBV18, the J gene TRBJ1-2; possible D gene TRBD1, 6 bases. The germline gives CDR1 KGHSH, CDR2 LQKENI. Trimming took 3 bases from V and 4 from J, leaving 15 bases between them. The CDR3 covers 15 residues. The CDR3 region has the DNA TGTGCCAGCTCACCCGAGGGGGGCTATGGCTATGGCTACACCTTC. Translation gives CASSPEGGYGYGYTF.

In nucleotides, the CDR3 is TGTGCCAGCAGTGGGACTAGCGGGAGAGAATCCAAAAACATTCAGTACTTC. Amino acid sequence: CASSGTSGRESKNIQYF. This chain joins TRBV2 and TRBJ2-4, with 13 bases fitting TRBD2. With 4 bases clipped from V and 2 bases from J, the junction kept 5 bases outside the gene matches. The germline V gene encodes CDR1 SNHLY and CDR2 FYNNEI. The CDR3 covers 17 residues.

V usage is TRBV7-5 and J usage is TRBJ1-1; the table's D call, TRBD1, was not checked against the DNA. TRBV7-5 is a documented pseudogene. This CDR3 has 17 residues. The CDR3 DNA reads TGTGCCAGAAGCTTAGAAGGACAGGGCCCTTTGGACACTGAAGCTTTCTTT. Its protein product is CARSLEGQGPLDTEAFF.